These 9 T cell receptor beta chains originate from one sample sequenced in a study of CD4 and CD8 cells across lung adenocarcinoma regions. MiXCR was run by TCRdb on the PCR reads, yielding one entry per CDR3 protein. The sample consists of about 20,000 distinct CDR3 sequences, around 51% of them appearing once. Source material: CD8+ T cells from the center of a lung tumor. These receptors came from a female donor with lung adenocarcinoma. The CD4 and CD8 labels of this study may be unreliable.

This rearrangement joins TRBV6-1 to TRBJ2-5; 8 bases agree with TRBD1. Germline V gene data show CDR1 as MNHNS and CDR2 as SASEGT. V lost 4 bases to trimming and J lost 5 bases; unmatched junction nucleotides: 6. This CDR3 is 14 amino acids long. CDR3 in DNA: TGTGCCAGCAGTGGTGCAGGGGGCGCGGAGACCCAGTACTTC. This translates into CASSGAGGAETQYF.

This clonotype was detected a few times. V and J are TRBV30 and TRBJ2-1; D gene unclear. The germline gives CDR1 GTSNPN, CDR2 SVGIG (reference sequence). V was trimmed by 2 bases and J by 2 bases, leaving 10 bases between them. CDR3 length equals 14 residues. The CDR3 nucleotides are TGTGCCTGGAGTCCCCCGCGTACCTACAATGAGCAGTTCTTC. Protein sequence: CAWSPPRTYNEQFF. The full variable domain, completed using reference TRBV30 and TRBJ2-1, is SQTIHQWPATLVQPVGSPLSLECTVEGTSNPNLYWYRQAAGRGLQLLFYSVGIGQISSEVPQNLSASRPQDRQFILSSKKLLLSDSGFYLCAWSPPRTYNEQFFGPGTRLTVL.

CDR3 region: CASSQAGQDTEAFF. Written as DNA, the CDR3 is TGTGCCAGCAGCCAAGCAGGGCAGGACACTGAAGCTTTCTTT. The V call is TRBV4-2, the J call TRBJ1-1; perhaps TRBD1 as D (5 bases). Germline V gene data show CDR1 as LGHNA and CDR2 as YNFKEQ. V shed 1 base and J shed 3 bases, with 9 bases lying between them. This CDR3 region has 14 residues.

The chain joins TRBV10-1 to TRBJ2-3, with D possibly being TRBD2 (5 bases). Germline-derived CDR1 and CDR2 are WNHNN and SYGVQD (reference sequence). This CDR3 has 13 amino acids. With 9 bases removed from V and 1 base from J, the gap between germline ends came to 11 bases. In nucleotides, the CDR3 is TGCGCCAGGGGTGAGAGGGGCACAGATACGCAGTATTTT. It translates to CARGERGTDTQYF.

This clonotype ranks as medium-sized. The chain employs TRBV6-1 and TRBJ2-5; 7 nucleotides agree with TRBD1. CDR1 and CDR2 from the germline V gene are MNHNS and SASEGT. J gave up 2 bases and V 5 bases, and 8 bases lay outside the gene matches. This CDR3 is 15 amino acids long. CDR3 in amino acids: CASSKGTAKQETQYF. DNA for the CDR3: TGTGCCAGCAGTAAAGGGACAGCAAAACAAGAGACCCAGTACTTC.

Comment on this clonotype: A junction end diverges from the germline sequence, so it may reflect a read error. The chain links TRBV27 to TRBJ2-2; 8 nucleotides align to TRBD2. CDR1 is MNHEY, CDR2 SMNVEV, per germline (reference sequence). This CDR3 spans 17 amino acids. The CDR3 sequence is CASSSGTRVGNTEALYF. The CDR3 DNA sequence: TGTGCCAGCTCTTCCGGGACTAGGGTCGGGAACACAGAGGCGCTGTATTTT.

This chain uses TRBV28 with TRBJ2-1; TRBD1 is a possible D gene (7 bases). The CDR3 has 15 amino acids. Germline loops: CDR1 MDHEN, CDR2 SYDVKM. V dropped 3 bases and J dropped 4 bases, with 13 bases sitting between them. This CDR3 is CASSLEGAQYNEQFF. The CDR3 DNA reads TGTGCCAGCAGTTTGGAGGGGGCGCAGTACAATGAGCAGTTCTTC.

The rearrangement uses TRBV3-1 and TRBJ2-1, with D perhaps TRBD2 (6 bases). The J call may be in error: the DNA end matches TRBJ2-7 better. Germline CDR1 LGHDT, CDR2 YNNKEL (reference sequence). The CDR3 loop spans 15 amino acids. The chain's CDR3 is CASSQETGLVGEQYF. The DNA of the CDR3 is TGTGCCAGCAGCCAAGAGACGGGACTCGTGGGCGAGCAGTACTTC.

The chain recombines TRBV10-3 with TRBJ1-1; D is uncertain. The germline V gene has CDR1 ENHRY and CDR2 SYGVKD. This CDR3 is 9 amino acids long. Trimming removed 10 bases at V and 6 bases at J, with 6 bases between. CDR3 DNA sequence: TGTGCCACCAAAGCTGAAGCTTTCTTT. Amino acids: CATKAEAFF.